The T cell receptor (beta chain) described here comes from a study of blood T cell repertoires in COVID-19 (dated by TCRdb to about 2020). About the study as a whole: The collaborator samples originated in the United States, Italy and Spain and spanned the acute and convalescent phases of COVID-19. The prospective study material was composed of cDNA or gDNA derived from T cells, B-cell-depleted T cells, or PBMCs. The dataset comprised deeply sampled blood TCRbeta repertoires from subjects exposed to, actively infected with, or recovered from COVID-19. The repertoires were made available in a free public database intended to serve as a resource for research on the immune response to SARS-CoV-2. Samples came from the ongoing ImmuneRACE study (first 160 participants) plus 1,254 subjects from 6 global collaborators. Nearly every sample came with metadata listing a de-identified subject ID, COVID-19 status, age in years and sex. Where available, HLA class I and class II types were taken from metadata supplied by the sample provider and were not determined by assay-based typing.

Study-wide findings and limitations: How much clinical and demographic metadata was included differed by source and by participant, and the metadata was provided uncurated.

TCRbeta CDR3 regions were amplified from genomic DNA by means of the immunoSEQ Assay, a bias-controlled multiplex PCR. The original pipeline was this. Within the assay, amplification of reference gene primers was used to estimate how many nucleated cells each sample contained. To quantify the absolute abundance of each unique TCRbeta CDR3 rearrangement, sequence reads were collapsed and filtered. For each sample, productive Simpson clonality was calculated as the square root of Simpson's diversity index across productive rearrangements. As stored in TCRdb, this immuneACCESS dataset retains in-frame rearrangements with V and J assigned. A fraction of the clones does not appear; measured against another copy, unresolved V genes explain less than half of the discrepancy, and the remainder lacks a known reason. The V and J calls and clone size are taken from that table; D and trimming were inferred from the DNA. The sample contains 200,000 to 250,000 clones, approximately 85% of them found a single time. The ten largest clones take up about 0.93% of the sample.

About this clone: It has no known antigen specificity. Base qualities are not provided; no much larger clone lies one nucleotide away.

Collaborating institutions collected whole blood in K2EDTA tubes following their own protocols. For TCRbeta analysis, collaborator samples were shipped as frozen whole blood, as isolated PBMCs, or as DNA extracted from either sample type. Via the germline V gene, CDR1 is MNHEY and CDR2 SVGAGI. For this chain, trimming is 4 bases at the V end and 2 bases at the J end, and the number of junction bases without a gene match is 5. The CDR3 contains 15 residues, cysteine and phenylalanine counted. The only DNA kept is the CDR3, 45 bases in frame from the first base. Sequencing was performed on peripheral blood. The clonotype comes from a man aged 40-50 years with acute or convalescent COVID-19. Rearrangement joined TRBV6-5 to TRBJ2-3, and TRBD1 aligns with 8 junction nucleotides. The sequenced DNA: TGTGCCAGCAGTTCGGGACAGGTGGCCACAGATACGCAGTATTTT. Translated, it gives CASSSGQVATDTQYF.